The rows below give T cell receptor beta chains drawn from one sample of a study of T cell repertoires in urothelial bladder cancer. Generated by immunoSEQ multiplex PCR, the TCRdb table keeps only in-frame clones and is missing some. The sample lists thousands of clones; roughly 50% were seen once. Sequenced: tumor-infiltrating cells from bladder cancer. These receptors were collected from a human donor with urothelial carcinoma. Each CDR3 is given with its conserved first and last residue. The D gene is left open where the match is weak. Size is stated for part of the rows, as once, few or many counts, or as a class when the clone is expanded.

D: TRBD1; size: -; V: TRBV6-6; J: TRBJ2-1; CDR3: CASSRGTGTDNEQFF; DNA: TGTGCCAGCAGTAGAGGGACAGGGACCGACAATGAGCAGTTCTTC
D: -; size: -; V: TRBV19; J: TRBJ1-5; CDR3: CASSNLVPGPAHF; DNA: TGTGCCAGTAGTAATCTCGTACCGGGACCGGCGCATTTT
D: TRBD1; size: few; V: TRBV29-1; J: TRBJ2-3; CDR3: CSFTGVTDTQYF; DNA: TGCAGCTTCACAGGGGTCACAGATACGCAGTATTTT
D: -; size: -; V: TRBV27; J: TRBJ1-1; CDR3: CASRPTRTVMNTEAFF; DNA: TGTGCCAGCAGACCTACACGGACGGTCATGAACACTGAAGCTTTCTTT
D: -; size: few; V: TRBV10-3; J: TRBJ1-2; CDR3: CAISASGVGYTF; DNA: TGTGCCATCAGTGCGTCAGGTGTTGGCTACACCTTC
D: -; size: once; V: TRBV7-9; J: TRBJ2-1; CDR3: CASSLGRSSSVGSNEQFF; DNA: TGTGCCAGCAGCTTAGGCCGTTCTTCTAGTGTGGGCAGCAATGAGCAGTTCTTC
D: -; size: few; V: TRBV10-3; J: TRBJ2-1; CDR3: CAINDLGLSSYNEQFF; DNA: TGTGCCATCAACGATCTAGGTCTTAGCTCCTACAATGAGCAGTTCTTC
D: TRBD1; size: large; V: TRBV4-1; J: TRBJ1-6; CDR3: CASSHMTGSNSPLHF; DNA: TGCGCCAGCAGCCACATGACAGGGTCGAATTCACCCCTCCACTTT
D: TRBD1; size: few; V: TRBV5-1; J: TRBJ1-1; CDR3: CASSFPDRGRMNTEAFF; DNA: TGCGCCAGCAGCTTCCCAGACAGGGGCAGGATGAACACTGAAGCTTTCTTT
D: -; size: once; V: TRBV5-1; J: TRBJ2-7; CDR3: CASSLVAPGPISYEQYF; DNA: TGCGCCAGCAGCTTGGTAGCCCCGGGACCAATCTCCTACGAGCAGTACTTC
D: -; size: few; V: TRBV10-1; J: TRBJ1-5; CDR3: CASSEGNNQPQHF; DNA: TGCGCCAGCAGTGAAGGGAACAATCAGCCCCAGCATTTT
D: -; size: -; V: TRBV4-3; J: TRBJ2-5; CDR3: CASSPSRQETQYF; DNA: TGCGCCAGCAGCCCCTCGAGACAAGAGACCCAGTACTTC
D: TRBD1; size: -; V: TRBV7-9; J: TRBJ1-6; CDR3: CASSPSGQGNSPLHF; DNA: TGTGCCAGCAGCCCCTCGGGACAGGGGAATTCACCCCTCCACTTT
D: TRBD1; size: -; V: TRBV2; J: TRBJ1-1; CDR3: CASSQGVRIAFF; DNA: TGTGCCAGCAGTCAGGGGGTTAGGATAGCTTTCTTT
D: -; size: -; V: TRBV25-1; J: TRBJ1-2; CDR3: CASSEFSLGYGYTF; DNA: TGTGCCAGCAGTGAATTTTCTCTCGGCTATGGCTACACCTTC
D: -; size: -; V: TRBV21-1; J: TRBJ1-5; CDR3: CASSKAPRTCVRPQHF; DNA: TGTGCCAGCAGCAAAGCGCCTAGGACCTGTGTTCGGCCCCAGCATTTT
D: -; size: once; V: TRBV5-4; J: TRBJ1-2; CDR3: CASSLGGYGYTF; DNA: TGTGCCAGCAGCTTGGGCGGTTATGGCTACACCTTC
D: TRBD1; size: -; V: TRBV6-5; J: TRBJ2-2; CDR3: CASSSNRDREGELFF; DNA: TGTGCCAGCAGTTCAAACCGGGACAGGGAAGGGGAGCTGTTTTTT
D: TRBD1; size: -; V: TRBV7-6; J: TRBJ2-3; CDR3: CASSSPRTGGTDTQYF; DNA: TGTGCCAGCAGCTCTCCGAGGACAGGGGGCACAGATACGCAGTATTTT
D: -; size: -; V: TRBV19; J: TRBJ2-3; CDR3: CASSMTAVFSTDTQYF; DNA: TGTGCCAGTAGTATGACGGCGGTATTTAGCACAGATACGCAGTATTTT
D: TRBD1; size: -; V: TRBV19; J: TRBJ1-1; CDR3: CASSPYGTGGYDTEAFF; DNA: TGTGCCAGTAGCCCGTACGGGACAGGGGGCTATGACACTGAAGCTTTCTTT
D: -; size: -; V: TRBV5-6; J: TRBJ2-7; CDR3: CASSSSRGYEQYF; DNA: TGTGCCAGCAGCTCGTCTCGGGGTTACGAGCAGTACTTC
D: TRBD1; size: few; V: TRBV19; J: TRBJ1-1; CDR3: CASSIVGQPGGFF; DNA: TGTGCCAGTAGTATAGTAGGACAGCCAGGGGGTTTCTTT
D: -; size: few; V: TRBV6-5; J: TRBJ2-1; CDR3: CASNVQVYNEQFF; DNA: TGTGCCAGCAATGTACAGGTTTACAATGAGCAGTTCTTC
D: TRBD1; size: -; V: TRBV5-4; J: TRBJ1-4; CDR3: CASSFRQGREKLFF; DNA: TGTGCCAGCAGCTTCCGACAGGGTCGGGAAAAACTGTTTTTT